These 21 T cell receptor beta chains came from one sample sequenced in a study of T cells expressing NK-cell markers. TCRdb re-called the 5' RACE reads and shows each CDR3 protein once, DNA omitted. With about 390,000 distinct CDR3 sequences in the sample, the ten largest clones hold approximately 11%. Input material: blood T cells: a sorted CD56 or NKG2C T cell subset, CD4+ or CD8+ T cells, or bulk PBMC T cells (not recorded which). The receptors here all came from a woman between 50 and 59 years old in good health.

V usage is TRBV7-2 and J usage is TRBJ1-5; TCRdb gives TRBD1 as the D gene, but with no DNA this cannot be confirmed. The CDR3 totals 15 residues. Looked up from germline, CDR1 is SGHTA and CDR2 is FQGNSA. The CDR3 loop reads CASSLVAGAYQPQHF.

The V gene is TRBV6-5, the J gene TRBJ1-1. Germline assignment: CDR1 MNHEY and CDR2 SVGAGI. The CDR3 is 15 amino acids. This CDR3 is CASSYSVGLNTEAFF.

The J gene is TRBJ2-2, the V gene TRBV13. Germline CDR1 and CDR2: PRHDT and FYEKMQ (reference sequence). The CDR3 runs to 14 residues. The CDR3 here is CASSTNGDTGELFF.

The chain's CDR3 is CASSHRGGSEQFF. V usage is TRBV5-6 and J usage is TRBJ2-1; no DNA is available, so the TRBD2 call from TCRdb remains unchecked. This CDR3 region has 13 residues. Germline CDR1 SGHDT, CDR2 YYEEEE.

The genes are TRBV7-9 and TRBJ2-5; without DNA, the TCRdb call of TRBD1 cannot be checked. The CDR3 runs 14 residues. Germline assignment: CDR1 SEHNR and CDR2 FQNEAQ (reference sequence). The chain's CDR3 is CASRRLQGGQTQYF. Supplemented by reference TRBV7-9 and TRBJ2-5, the full variable domain reads DTGVSQNPRHKITKRGQNVTFRCDPISEHNRLYWYRQTLGQGPEFLTYFQNEAQLEKSRLLSDRFSAERPKGSFSTLEIQRTEQGDSAMYLCASRRLQGGQTQYFGPGTRLLVL.

This chain links TRBV9 with TRBJ2-1; TCRdb designates TRBD1, a call that cannot be tested without DNA. CDR3 length: 15 residues. Germline CDR1 SGDLS, CDR2 YYNGEE. The CDR3 sequence: CASSPGAVSYNEQFF.

The rearrangement uses TRBV25-1 and TRBJ2-5; TCRdb's assignment of TRBD2 cannot be checked, as there is no DNA. CDR3 length equals 13 residues. Germline assignment: CDR1 MGHDK and CDR2 SYGVNS. This chain's CDR3 is CASDGPTRETQYF.

The chain combines TRBV2 with TRBJ2-6. This CDR3 has 16 residues. The germline V gene encodes CDR1 SNHLY and CDR2 FYNNEI. CDR3 protein: CASRREQGSGANVLTF.

V and J are TRBV21-1 and TRBJ2-1; TCRdb designates TRBD2, a call that cannot be tested without DNA. TRBV21-1 is classified as a pseudogene. The CDR3 runs to 13 residues. The CDR3 spells CASISGTFNEQFF.

The chain is built from TRBV18 and TRBJ2-7; absent DNA, TCRdb's TRBD1 call cannot be checked. This CDR3 is 14 amino acids long. The V gene's germline CDR1 is KGHSH and CDR2 LQKENI. The CDR3 spells CASSPSGEDYEQYF.

The chain employs TRBV7-2 and TRBJ2-1; without DNA, the TCRdb call of TRBD2 cannot be checked. Germline V CDR1 and CDR2: SGHTA, FQGNSA. The CDR3 contains 15 residues. The CDR3 region is CASSFSGTSENEQFF.

This chain connects TRBV7-2 to TRBJ1-6; TCRdb's assignment of TRBD1 cannot be checked, as there is no DNA. Germline CDR1 reads SGHTA; CDR2 reads FQGNSA. The CDR3 is 14 amino acids. CDR3 region: CASSRQGYNSPLHF. Drawing the rest from reference TRBV7-2 and TRBJ1-6, the complete variable domain is GAGVSQSPSNKVTEKGKDVELRCDPISGHTALYWYRQSLGQGLEFLIYFQGNSAPDKSGLPSDRFSAERTGGSVSTLTIQRTQQEDSAVYLCASSRQGYNSPLHFGNGTRLTVT.

V and J are TRBV5-1 and TRBJ2-2. The CDR3 contains 16 residues. The germline V gene encodes CDR1 SGHRS and CDR2 YFSETQ. The chain's CDR3 is CASSFRNLRNTGELFF.

J is TRBJ2-2 and V is TRBV2; no DNA is available, so the TRBD1 call from TCRdb remains unchecked. CDR3 length: 18 amino acids. Germline assignment: CDR1 SNHLY and CDR2 FYNNEI. The CDR3 spells CASSEEGLLLVSAGELFF.

This rearrangement joins TRBV20-1 to TRBJ2-7; TCRdb designates TRBD2, a call that cannot be tested without DNA. This CDR3 is built from 13 residues. CDR1 is DFQATT, CDR2 SNEGSKA, per germline (reference sequence). The CDR3 reads CSALGLEDYEQYF.

The chain is built from TRBV5-1 and TRBJ2-1; TCRdb outputs TRBD2, but without DNA this stays unchecked. CDR3 size: 19 residues. Germline CDR1 is SGHRS and CDR2 is YFSETQ. CDR3 amino acids: CASSFKLRTSGRSYNEQFF.

The chain uses TRBV12-5 and TRBJ2-5; absent DNA, TCRdb's TRBD1 call cannot be checked. In germline, CDR1 is LGHNT, CDR2 FRNRAP. The CDR3 length is 17 residues. The CDR3 here is CASGSQGGLKGQETQYF.

The rearrangement links TRBV3-1 to TRBJ1-1. The CDR3 is 14 amino acids. Germline loops: CDR1 LGHDT, CDR2 YNNKEL (reference sequence). This CDR3 reads CASSPQGRTLKAFF.

This rearrangement joins TRBV5-1 to TRBJ2-4; checking the TCRdb D call of TRBD1 is not possible without DNA. Germline V gene data show CDR1 as SGHRS and CDR2 as YFSETQ. The CDR3 covers 13 residues. CDR3 amino acids: CASSLEQGNIQYF.

The rearrangement joins TRBV7-2 to TRBJ2-1. The germline gives CDR1 SGHTA, CDR2 FQGNSA. The CDR3 sequence is 13 residues long. The CDR3 spells CASSLAMRDEQFF.

The chain joins TRBV4-2 to TRBJ2-6; TCRdb names TRBD1, which stays unverified in the absence of DNA. The CDR3 extends over 18 amino acids. CDR1 and CDR2 (germline): LGHNA, YNFKEQ. The CDR3: CASRTRGTGDPGANVLTF.